A single sample is the source of the 23 T cell receptor beta chains below, sequenced in a study of T cells in Graves' hyperthyroidism and ophthalmopathy. Amplification of TCR beta CDR3 regions used RNA as the template. The study used the HTBI primer set for a first-round RT-PCR of the TCR CDR3. MiXCR, run by TCRdb on the multiplex PCR reads, gives a single entry per CDR3 protein. This sample carries 400,000 to 550,000 distinct CDR3 sequences, roughly 25% of them seen once, and the ten largest clones take about 11%. The sequenced sample consisted of blood. The receptors were gathered from a woman aged 25 to 45 with Graves' ophthalmopathy.

This clonotype has only a few counts. A read error may account for a junction end that differs from germline. V gene TRBV28 combines with J gene TRBJ2-3, with D possibly matching TRBD1 (7 bases). The CDR3 is made up of 16 amino acids. CDR1 is MDHEN, CDR2 SYDVKM, per germline. CDR3 DNA sequence: TGCGCCAGCGGGCAAGTTTTCACAGGGGGCACAGATACGCAGTATTTT. Its protein is CASGQVFTGGTDTQYF.

This clonotype was observed at least ten times. The J gene is TRBJ2-7, the V gene TRBV30; TRBD1 is a possible D gene (5 bases). V lost 7 bases and J lost 0, with 13 bases in between. Germline V gene data show CDR1 as GTSNPN and CDR2 as SVGIG (reference sequence). CDR3 length: 13 amino acids. The CDR3 is CASLQDNSYEQYF. The CDR3 nucleotides read TGTGCCTCCCTACAGGATAACTCCTACGAGCAGTACTTC.

This clonotype was recorded a few times. This may arise from a read error, as a much more abundant clone is one base away. The chain combines TRBV7-9 with TRBJ2-5; D may be TRBD2 (7 bases). The CDR3 extends over 14 amino acids. CDR1 SEHNR and CDR2 FQNEAQ come from the germline V gene (reference sequence). As DNA, the CDR3 is TGTGCCAGCAGCCAACGGGGGGCACGGGAGACCAAGTACTTC. It encodes CASSQRGARETKYF.

This clonotype has just a few counts. This chain links TRBV11-2 with TRBJ2-5, with 8 nucleotides matching TRBD2. The CDR3 spans 15 residues. V shed 5 bases and J 1 base; nucleotides not matched to a gene: 6. Germline CDR1 SGHAT, CDR2 FQNNGV. CDR3 in amino acids: CASSGAGALQETQYF. Written as DNA, the CDR3 is TGTGCCAGCAGCGGAGCGGGGGCTCTCCAAGAGACCCAGTACTTC.

This clonotype occurred many times. This chain links TRBV4-2 with TRBJ2-2; 16 nucleotides agree with TRBD2. Germline V CDR1 and CDR2: LGHNA, YNFKEQ. V shed 3 bases, J shed 4 bases, and the junction held 5 bases outside the gene matches. This CDR3 has 18 amino acids. The CDR3: CASSHYGTSGGVTGELFF. The CDR3 nucleotides read TGTGCCAGCAGCCACTACGGGACTAGCGGGGGGGTCACCGGGGAGCTGTTTTTT.

The rearrangement uses TRBV11-1 and TRBJ1-1; TRBD1 is a possible D gene (5 bases). This CDR3 is 17 amino acids long. V was shortened by 4 bases and J by 6 bases, with 24 bases between the two germline ends. CDR1 SGHAT and CDR2 FQDESV come from the germline V gene (reference sequence). The CDR3 is CASSSFPGTGRGAEAFF. In DNA form, the CDR3 reads TGTGCCAGCAGCTCCTTTCCCGGGACCGGCCGTGGGGCTGAAGCTTTCTTT.

Only a few counts were recorded for this clonotype. This chain connects TRBV7-2 to TRBJ2-5; a possible D gene is TRBD2 (7 bases). The CDR3 is made up of 16 amino acids. Germline V lookup: CDR1 SGHTA, CDR2 FQGNSA. The V end was cut by 0 bases, the J end by 1 base, with 12 bases between. Written as DNA, the CDR3 is TGTGCCAGCAGCTTAGCGGAGGGGGGGTTCCAAGAGACCCAGTACTTC. Translation gives CASSLAEGGFQETQYF.

This clonotype has only a few counts. V gene TRBV7-2 combines with J gene TRBJ2-5; D may be TRBD1 (6 bases). Trimming took 3 bases from V and 5 from J, leaving 16 bases between them. This CDR3 contains 15 residues. Germline values: CDR1 SGHTA, CDR2 FQGNSA. The CDR3 sequence: CASSLDGKRGETQYF. The CDR3 DNA reads as TGTGCCAGCAGCTTGGACGGGAAGAGGGGGGAGACCCAGTACTTC.

J is TRBJ2-7 and V is TRBV7-9; unclear D gene. Trimming shortened V by 5 bases and J by 4 bases, and 12 bases separated the two germline ends. The CDR3 is made up of 13 amino acids. Germline CDR1 reads SEHNR; CDR2 reads FQNEAQ (reference sequence). CDR3 in DNA: TGTGCCAGCAGCCCCAGTCGGGCGTACGAGCAGTACTTC. Translating it yields CASSPSRAYEQYF.

In this sample, this clonotype turned up many times. The chain carries TRBV27 and TRBJ2-3, with unresolved D. V dropped 5 bases and J dropped 5 bases, with 5 bases sitting between them. There are 11 residues in the CDR3. The germline CDR1 and CDR2 sequences are MNHEY and SMNVEV (reference sequence). In DNA form, the CDR3 reads TGTGCCAGCAGTGTAGAAGATACGCAGTATTTT. Encoded protein: CASSVEDTQYF.

The chain recombines TRBV20-1 with TRBJ1-2, with TRBD1 as a possible D gene (6 bases). The CDR3 covers 14 residues. Trimming cost V 3 bases and J 3 bases, with 14 bases left between them. Per germline, CDR1 DFQATT and CDR2 SNEGSKA (reference sequence). CDR3 in amino acids: CSASFGRGDYGYTF. CDR3 DNA sequence: TGCAGTGCTAGTTTCGGCAGGGGTGACTATGGCTACACCTTC.

The rearrangement uses TRBV18 and TRBJ1-2; the D gene is possibly TRBD1 (5 bases). The CDR3 extends over 15 amino acids. The germline V gene has CDR1 KGHSH and CDR2 LQKENI. V gave up 5 bases and J gave up 8 bases, with 21 bases separating them. This CDR3 is CASSSGLDTWRGYTF. DNA for the CDR3: TGTGCCAGCTCATCAGGGCTGGATACCTGGAGAGGCTACACCTTC.

This chain joins TRBV7-8 and TRBJ2-7; 7 bases match TRBD2. Germline V lookup: CDR1 SGHVS, CDR2 FQNEAQ. This CDR3 comprises 16 residues. Germline trimming cut 6 bases from V and 2 bases from J; bases unmatched to any gene: 13. CDR3 DNA: TGTGCCAGCAGTCTCCAAGGGAGGGGAGGGCCCTACGAGCAGTACTTC. It yields the protein CASSLQGRGGPYEQYF.

This clonotype was detected a few times. This chain connects TRBV6-5 to TRBJ1-1, with 8 bases identical to TRBD1. V gave up 2 bases and J gave up 6 bases; unmatched junction bases: 5. The CDR3 runs to 14 residues. Germline assignment: CDR1 MNHEY and CDR2 SVGAGI. Here the CDR3 reads CASSYRPQGAEAFF. The DNA of the CDR3 is TGTGCCAGCAGTTACCGGCCACAGGGGGCTGAAGCTTTCTTT.

V usage is TRBV19 and J usage is TRBJ2-2; 9 bases map to TRBD1. The CDR3 consists of 16 residues. The V and J ends lost 7 bases and 3 bases, in that order; junction bases with no gene match: 9. Germline CDR1 LNHDA, CDR2 SQIVND (reference sequence). The CDR3 region has the DNA TGTGCCAGTATCCGGGACAGGGAGGATGACACCGGGGAGCTGTTTTTT. Its translation: CASIRDREDDTGELFF.

This clonotype has a handful of counts. This sequence joins TRBV29-1 and TRBJ1-1; D perhaps matches TRBD1 (5 bases). The CDR3 totals 13 residues. CDR1 and CDR2 from the germline V gene are SQVTM and ANQGSEA. The germline V and J ends were trimmed by 7 bases and 6 bases, with 18 bases remaining between them. The CDR3 DNA follows: TGCAGCGGCTCGGAACGGGGCCAGGCTGAAGCTTTCTTT. Translated: CSGSERGQAEAFF.

This clonotype appeared many times. The chain couples TRBV4-1 to TRBJ1-5; TRBD1 is a possible D gene (6 bases). Germline V gene lookup returns CDR1 MGHRA and CDR2 YSYEKL. This CDR3 contains 14 residues. V gave up 8 bases and J gave up 0 bases, with 11 bases separating them. Here the CDR3 reads CASGGRGSNQPQHF. CDR3 bases: TGCGCCAGCGGGGGGCGCGGTAGCAATCAGCCCCAGCATTTT.

This clonotype was detected a few times. A read error may be the cause here, since a much bigger clone is one base away. The chain combines TRBV5-4 with TRBJ2-2; D not certain. Trimming removed 5 bases at V and 3 bases at J, with 8 bases between. Germline V gene lookup returns CDR1 SGHNT and CDR2 YYREEE (reference sequence). The length of the CDR3 is 13 residues. The CDR3 DNA follows: TGTGCCAGCAGTAAGATAGACACCGGGGAGCTGTTTTTT. The encoded protein is CASSKIDTGELFF.

The chain has TRBV12-3 or TRBV12-4 and TRBJ1-1; tentative D call: TRBD1 (6 bases). The CDR3 is 15 residues long. V shed 2 bases and J shed 5 bases, with 15 bases lying between them. The CDR3 coding sequence is TGTGCCAGCAGTTTATTTGGGGGCGCGAGTACTGAAGCTTTCTTT. It encodes CASSLFGGASTEAFF.

This clonotype was detected ten times or more. The chain's CDR3 is CASSDSPMNTEAFF. For the CDR3, the DNA is TGTGCCAGCAGTGACAGCCCTATGAACACTGAAGCTTTCTTT. The chain is built from TRBV6-1 and TRBJ1-1; no clear D. With 3 bases removed from V and 0 bases from J, the gap between germline ends came to 8 bases. CDR3 length equals 14 residues. Germline lookup yields CDR1 MNHNS and CDR2 SASEGT.

This clonotype has ten or more counts. This chain uses TRBV6-1 with TRBJ1-5; TRBD1 aligns across 11 bases. CDR1 and CDR2 (germline): MNHNS, SASEGT. CDR3 length: 14 amino acids. V was clipped by 5 bases and J by 5 bases; unmatched bases: 2. CDR3 sequence: CASSKDRGHQPQHF. The DNA of the CDR3 is TGTGCCAGCAGTAAGGACAGGGGGCATCAGCCCCAGCATTTT.

This clonotype was observed many times. V gene TRBV2 combines with J gene TRBJ1-1; tentative D call: TRBD1 (5 bases). Germline values: CDR1 SNHLY, CDR2 FYNNEI. Trimming removed 2 bases at V and 8 bases at J, with 12 bases between. The CDR3 spans 13 residues. The CDR3 region has the DNA TGTGCCAGCAGTGAAAGCAGGGCCTCCGAAGCTTTCTTT. It encodes CASSESRASEAFF.

The table lists this clonotype with many counts. The CDR3 DNA sequence: TGCAGCGTTGAATTGAACGGGAGACACTCCTACGAGCAGTACTTC. Its protein product is CSVELNGRHSYEQYF. V usage is TRBV29-1 and J usage is TRBJ2-7; TRBD2 is a possible D gene (6 bases). Between the trimmed V and J ends, which lost 2 bases and 0 bases, there was a span of 14 bases. The CDR3 is made up of 15 amino acids. Germline CDR1 is SQVTM and CDR2 is ANQGSEA.